One T cell receptor (beta chain) is described in this entry. Its specific antigen is unknown. It has no much larger one-base neighbor in the sample; base qualities were not kept. In Seattle, one collaborating source enrolled patients while the infection was active and tracked those patients longitudinally over the course of disease. Each collaborating institution followed its own protocols to collect whole blood in K2EDTA tubes. Collaborator samples were shipped for TCRbeta analysis as frozen whole blood, isolated PBMCs, or DNA extracted from either sample type. TCRbeta CDR3 regions were amplified from genomic DNA using the immunoSEQ Assay, a bias-controlled multiplex PCR. Per the original workflow: Nucleated cell counts per sample were estimated from amplification of reference gene primers within the assay. Sequence reads were collapsed and filtered to measure the absolute abundance of every unique TCRbeta CDR3 rearrangement. For each sample, productive Simpson clonality was calculated by taking the square root of Simpson's diversity index across productive rearrangements. Not all clones reach the TCRdb copy of this immuneACCESS table, which keeps in-frame sequences only. Checked studies attribute under half of the gap to unresolved V genes and leave the rest unexplained. Clonal size and the V and J genes are those of that table, whereas D and trimming came from the DNA. Across this sample there are roughly 570,000 clones, with 85% to 90% seen only once. The ten largest account for about 8.2% of the sample.

As encoded in the germline V gene, CDR1 is SGHDT while CDR2 is YYEEEE. V gives up 4 bases and J gives up 4 bases, and the segment between their germline ends measures 15 bases. Inclusive of the bounding cysteine and phenylalanine, the CDR3 is 14 residues long. Just the 42-base CDR3 DNA is kept, in frame starting at base 1. The data were obtained in a study of blood T cell repertoires in COVID-19 (dated by TCRdb to 2020 to 2022). About the study as a whole: The collaborator samples originated in the United States, Italy and Spain and spanned the acute and convalescent phases of COVID-19. Deeply sampled blood TCRbeta repertoires from subjects exposed to, actively infected with, or recovered from COVID-19 were included in the dataset. The repertoires were released in a freely available public database meant as a resource for research on the immune response to SARS-CoV-2. Where available, HLA class I and class II types were taken from metadata supplied by the sample provider and were not determined by assay-based typing. The material from the prospective study consisted of cDNA or gDNA derived from T cells, B-cell-depleted T cells, or PBMCs. The sample metadata nearly always contained a de-identified subject ID, COVID-19 status, age in years and sex. Samples came from the ongoing ImmuneRACE study (first 160 participants) plus 1,254 subjects from 6 global collaborators. The study at large found these results: How much clinical and demographic metadata was included differed by source and by participant, and the metadata was provided uncurated.

Recombination linked TRBV5-6 to TRBJ2-7; the D segment could be TRBD2, given 6 matching bases. The receptor's source is a woman aged 45 to 65 with COVID-19, enrolled during active disease. The source material was peripheral blood. The base sequence is TGTGCCAGCAGCCGCGGGATACTAGCATACGAGCAGTACTTC. Protein translation: CASSRGILAYEQYF.